The next 20 T cell receptor beta chains were all read from a single sample in a study of T cell clonality in common variable immunodeficiency. Some clones are missing from TCRdb's copy, which holds only in-frame ones; the method was immunoSEQ multiplex PCR. The data show about 28,000 clones, with none appearing a single time. The sequenced sample consisted of peripheral blood mononuclear cells. These receptors all stem from a person aged 18-70 years in good health.

As for this clone: One end of the junction varies from germline; a read error may be responsible. Sequencing ends 3 residues short of the CDR3 end; the germline J gene provides the rest. The chain links TRBV7-9 to TRBJ2-5, with D perhaps TRBD2 (5 bases). The CDR3 length is 15 residues. The germline V gene encodes CDR1 SEHNR and CDR2 FQNEAQ (reference sequence). CDR3: CSSSLGGIGSETQYF. The DNA read from the CDR3 is TGTTCCAGCAGCCTAGGAGGTATAGGGTCAGAGACC.

Of note for this clone: The observed sequence ends 3 residues before the CDR3 terminus, with the missing tail filled in from the germline J gene. This chain links TRBV2 with TRBJ1-4; D is undetermined. The CDR3 has 11 residues. Germline CDR1 is SNHLY and CDR2 is FYNNEI. The covered CDR3 bases are TGTGCCAGCATCACAGACCGTCAA. Its translation: CASITDRQ. The entire CDR3 is CASITDRQLFF.

This clone was picked up many times. The read terminates 3 residues before the CDR3 end, so the remaining end is supplied by the germline J gene. J is TRBJ2-5 and V is TRBV19, with 8 positions matching TRBD2. The CDR3 is made up of 14 amino acids. Germline assignment: CDR1 LNHDA and CDR2 SQIVND (reference sequence). V dropped 7 bases and J dropped 4; count of bases not matched to a gene: 8. This chain's CDR3 is CASNSGGPGETQYF. The part of the CDR3 DNA that was read is TGTGCCAGTAACAGCGGGGGACCCGGAGAGACC.

Many counts were recorded for this clone. The CDR3 here is CASSRTSGGPTYNEQFF. The CDR3 DNA, read in part, is TGTGCCAGCTCTCGGACTAGCGGGGGGCCCACCTACAATGAG. V gene TRBV18 combines with J gene TRBJ2-1; 14 bases match TRBD2. The read terminates 3 residues ahead of where the CDR3 ends, so the germline J gene completes it. CDR3 length equals 17 residues. V dropped 6 bases and J dropped 2; count of bases not matched to a gene: 6. From germline, CDR1 is KGHSH and CDR2 LQKENI.

In its sample, this clone was seen many times. With the read ending 3 residues before the CDR3 end, the germline J gene is used to fill in that end. V usage is TRBV6-4 and J usage is TRBJ1-6; 7 nucleotides agree with TRBD1. The CDR3 has 14 residues. Germline V gene lookup returns CDR1 MRHNA and CDR2 SNTAGT. Trimming at V came to 2 bases and at J to 5 bases, leaving 0 bases not matched to a gene. CDR3 bases read: TGTGCCAGCAGTGACACAGGGGATAATTCACCC. The encoded protein is CASSDTGDNSP. The CDR3 as a whole reads CASSDTGDNSPLHF.

This clone was counted only a few times. The sequence runs out 3 residues before the end of the CDR3; the remainder is reconstructed from the germline J gene. The rearrangement joins TRBV6-2 or TRBV6-3 to TRBJ2-2; 7 nucleotides line up with TRBD2. Looked up from germline, CDR1 is MNHEY and CDR2 is SVGEGT. The CDR3 covers 15 residues. The CDR3 loop is CASSSRESPDEKLFF. The covered CDR3 bases are TGTGCCAGCAGTTCGCGGGAGAGTCCCGATGAAAAG.

Worth noting for this clone: The read terminates 3 residues ahead of where the CDR3 ends, so the germline J gene completes it. This chain connects TRBV7-6 to TRBJ1-5; a weak D match, TRBD1 (5 bases). The CDR3 totals 14 residues. In germline, CDR1 is SGHVS, CDR2 FNYEAQ. V lost 5 bases to trimming and J lost 7 bases, with 15 bases between them. Incomplete CDR3 DNA: TGTGCCAGCAGCCGAGATGGGGCGGACCAGCCC. This encodes CASSRDGADQP. The whole CDR3 sequence reads CASSRDGADQPQHF.

In this sample, this clone turned up a few times. The CDR3 end lies 3 residues beyond the end of the read and is filled in from the germline J gene. V is TRBV10-3 and J is TRBJ1-6, with D possibly TRBD1 on 6 matching bases. Germline CDR1 is ENHRY and CDR2 is SYGVKD. The CDR3 extends over 16 amino acids. V lost 5 bases and J lost 7, with 18 bases in between. CDR3 in amino acids: CAISSVQGELNSPLHF. The sequenced CDR3 bases are TGTGCCATCAGTTCAGTACAGGGAGAATTAAATTCACCC.

About this clone: The read stops 3 residues short of the end of the CDR3; the missing end is completed from the germline J gene. The rearrangement links TRBV7-6 to TRBJ1-5, with TRBD1 matching over 9 bases. Germline CDR1 SGHVS, CDR2 FNYEAQ. With V trimmed by 3 bases and J by 5 bases, 5 bases remained unmatched. This CDR3 has 15 amino acids. CDR3 DNA, as far as it was read: TGTGCCAGCAGCTTCGGGACAGGGTGGGATCAGCCC. Its protein is CASSFGTGWDQP. From start to end, the CDR3 is CASSFGTGWDQPQHF.

This clone was detected many times. The read falls 3 residues short of the CDR3 end, and the missing part is taken from the germline J gene. This chain uses TRBV14 with TRBJ2-1; D unclear. The V and J ends lost 4 bases and 0 bases respectively, with 7 bases between them. The CDR3 is 14 amino acids. The germline V gene encodes CDR1 SGHDN and CDR2 FVKESK. CDR3 in amino acids: CASSPLSSYNEQFF. Incomplete CDR3 DNA: TGTGCCAGCAGCCCTCTATCCTCCTACAATGAG. Full variable domain (remainder filled in from reference TRBV14 and TRBJ2-1): EAGVTQFPSHSVIEKGQTVTLRCDPISGHDNLYWYRRVMGKEIKFLLHFVKESKQDESGMPNNRFLAERTGGTYSTLKVQPAELEDSGVYFCASSPLSSYNEQFFGPGTRLTVL.

This clone was observed at least ten times. The observed sequence ends 3 residues before the CDR3 terminus, with the missing tail filled in from the germline J gene. The chain uses TRBV7-2 and TRBJ1-1; 7 nucleotides line up with TRBD1. Germline V gene data show CDR1 as SGHTA and CDR2 as FQGNSA. V was pared by 3 bases and J by 5 bases, with 3 bases of the junction left unmatched. The length of the CDR3 is 13 residues. The CDR3: CASSFAGGTEAFF. Partial CDR3 DNA: TGTGCCAGCAGCTTCGCAGGGGGGACTGAA.

This clone was recorded at least ten times. The read ends 3 residues before the CDR3 terminus; that terminus is restored from the germline J gene. The chain joins TRBV9 to TRBJ2-7, with D perhaps matching TRBD1 (7 bases). There are 14 residues in the CDR3. Germline CDR1 and CDR2: SGDLS and YYNGEE. Deletions cut 0 bases from V and 4 bases from J, with 11 bases between. Incomplete CDR3 DNA: TGTGCCAGCAGCGTAGCCGCAGGGGGGTACGAG. This sequence encodes CASSVAAGGYE. The whole CDR3 sequence is CASSVAAGGYEQYF.

This clone has more than one count but fewer than ten. The read falls 3 residues short of the CDR3 end, and the missing part is taken from the germline J gene. This chain uses TRBV19 with TRBJ1-5, with 8 nucleotides matching TRBD1. CDR1 LNHDA and CDR2 SQIVND come from the germline V gene (reference sequence). This CDR3 is 16 amino acids long. V trimming: 8 bases; J trimming: 0 bases; junction bases outside the gene matches: 9. The CDR3: CASEGQGPYSNQPQHF. CDR3 DNA (partial): TGTGCCAGTGAAGGACAGGGCCCGTATAGCAATCAGCCC.

This clone was detected many times. The read ends 3 residues shy of where the CDR3 ends; the end is completed using the germline J gene. This rearrangement joins TRBV6-2 or TRBV6-3 to TRBJ1-1, with 9 bases that match TRBD1. The germline gives CDR1 MNHEY, CDR2 SVGEGT. With V trimmed by 6 bases and J by 3 bases, 8 bases remained unmatched. The CDR3 is 15 residues long. The chain's CDR3 is CASSVTGGRHTEAFF. Partial CDR3 DNA: TGTGCCAGCAGCGTCACAGGGGGCCGTCACACTGAA.

There are many counts of this clone. The DNA ends 3 residues before the CDR3 does, and the rest of the CDR3 is filled in from the germline J gene. The V and J genes are TRBV18 and TRBJ2-7; D is ambiguous. The CDR3 loop spans 13 amino acids. Germline-derived CDR1 and CDR2 are KGHSH and LQKENI. V was pared by 0 bases and J by 1 base, with 4 bases between. CDR3 sequence: CASSPPVSYEQYF. The covered CDR3 bases are TGTGCCAGCTCACCACCCGTTTCCTACGAG.

This clone was picked up a small number of times. A junction boundary mismatches the germline segment, possibly from a read error. Coverage ceases 3 residues before the CDR3 finishes, and the germline J gene fills in the end. The rearrangement uses TRBV7-7 and TRBJ1-2; tentative D call: TRBD1 (6 bases). CDR1 and CDR2 (germline): SSHAT, FNYEAQ (reference sequence). The CDR3 loop spans 13 amino acids. CDR3 region: CASSLDRTDTYTF. The CDR3 DNA, read in part, is TGTGCTAGCAGCTTGGACAGAACAGATACC. Full variable domain (missing parts from reference TRBV7-7 and TRBJ1-2): GAGVSQSPRYKVTKRGQDVTLRCDPISSHATLYWYQQALGQGPEFLTYFNYEAQPDKSGLPSDRFSAERPEGSISTLTIQRTEQRDSAMYRCASSLDRTDTYTFGSGTRLTVV.

This clone was seen a few times. The CDR3 end lies 3 residues beyond the end of the read and is filled in from the germline J gene. The chain joins TRBV19 to TRBJ1-2; possibly TRBD1 for D (5 bases). The germline CDR1 and CDR2 sequences are LNHDA and SQIVND (reference sequence). This CDR3 contains 12 residues. CDR3 DNA, as far as it was read: TGTGCCAGTAGTTACCAGGGTCGAGAC. Its translation is CASSYQGRD. The whole CDR3 protein reads CASSYQGRDYTF.

Ten or more counts support this clone. The read halts 3 residues ahead of the CDR3 end, with the missing end drawn from the germline J gene. The V gene is TRBV2, the J gene TRBJ1-2; D gene unclear. Germline V gene sequence: CDR1 SNHLY, CDR2 FYNNEI. The CDR3 runs to 14 residues. The sequenced part of the CDR3 DNA is TGTGCCAGCAGGAACGGACTAGATGGCTTCGAC. Amino acids: CASRNGLDGFD. The CDR3 reads in full as CASRNGLDGFDYTF.

This clone showed up many times. Read data end 3 residues before the CDR3 end; the end is taken from the germline J gene. This chain uses TRBV7-2 with TRBJ2-1, with TRBD2 matching over 11 bases. Germline values: CDR1 SGHTA, CDR2 FQGNSA. V shed 5 bases and J 3 bases; nucleotides not matched to a gene: 3. This CDR3 comprises 15 residues. The covered CDR3 bases are TGTGCCAGCAGCACCGGGACTAGCGGCTACAATGAG. Its translation is CASSTGTSGYNE. The whole CDR3 is CASSTGTSGYNEQFF.

This clone appeared a few times. With the read ending 3 residues before the CDR3 end, the germline J gene is used to fill in that end. This chain uses TRBV11-2 with TRBJ1-6, with D perhaps TRBD1 (6 bases). The germline CDR1 and CDR2 sequences are SGHAT and FQNNGV. Trimming left V 5 bases short and J 7 bases short, with 15 bases between. There are 15 residues in the CDR3. The part of the CDR3 DNA that was read is TGTGCCAGCAGCATTTCCAGGGGTTCCAATTCACCC. This sequence encodes CASSISRGSNSP. The full CDR3 protein reads CASSISRGSNSPLHF.